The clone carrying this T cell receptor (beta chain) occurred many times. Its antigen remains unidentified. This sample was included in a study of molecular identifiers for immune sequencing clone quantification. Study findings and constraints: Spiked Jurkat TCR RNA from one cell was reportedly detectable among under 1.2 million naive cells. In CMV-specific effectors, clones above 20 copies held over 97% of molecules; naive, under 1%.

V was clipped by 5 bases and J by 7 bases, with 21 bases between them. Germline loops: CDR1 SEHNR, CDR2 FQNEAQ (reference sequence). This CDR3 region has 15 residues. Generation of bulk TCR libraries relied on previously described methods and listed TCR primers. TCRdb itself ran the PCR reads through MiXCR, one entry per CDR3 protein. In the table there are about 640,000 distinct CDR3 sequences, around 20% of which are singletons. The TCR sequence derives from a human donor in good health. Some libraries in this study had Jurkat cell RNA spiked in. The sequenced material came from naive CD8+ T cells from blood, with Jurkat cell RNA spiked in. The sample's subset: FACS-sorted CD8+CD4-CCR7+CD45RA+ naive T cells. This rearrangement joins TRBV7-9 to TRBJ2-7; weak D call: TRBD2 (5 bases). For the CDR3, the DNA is TGTGCCAGCAGCCCTTCACTAGGACCCGAGAAGGAGCAGTACTTC. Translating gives CASSPSLGPEKEQYF.